Shown below are 5 T cell receptor beta chains from a single sample sequenced in a study of neurological immune-mediated disorders. TCRdb re-analysed the 5' RACE reads in MiXCR, keeping a single row per CDR3 protein. The data contain 26,000 or so distinct CDR3 sequences, under 8% of them seen just once; the ten biggest clones take up roughly 9%. The specimen sequenced was PBMCs. These receptors were taken from a woman aged 50 to 60 in good health.

This clonotype showed up many times. The V gene is TRBV7-2, the J gene TRBJ2-1, with D perhaps TRBD2 (6 bases). This CDR3 has 15 amino acids. Germline V gives CDR1 SGHTA, CDR2 FQGNSA. The V end lost 2 bases, the J end lost 5 bases, and 13 bases lay between the germline ends. CDR3 nucleotides: TGTGCCAGCAGCTTAAGCCCGGGACTGAACAATGAGCAGTTCTTC. Protein: CASSLSPGLNNEQFF. The full variable domain, with the rest looked up from reference TRBV7-2 and TRBJ2-1, is GAGVSQSPSNKVTEKGKDVELRCDPISGHTALYWYRQSLGQGLEFLIYFQGNSAPDKSGLPSDRFSAERTGGSVSTLTIQRTQQEDSAVYLCASSLSPGLNNEQFFGPGTRLTVL.

There are many counts of this clonotype. J is TRBJ2-7 and V is TRBV20-1, with TRBD2 matching 11 bases. There are 15 residues in the CDR3. V lost 0 bases to trimming and J lost 2 bases; unmatched junction nucleotides: 3. Germline V gene lookup returns CDR1 DFQATT and CDR2 SNEGSKA (reference sequence). The CDR3 DNA reads TGCAGTGCTAGAGATAGCGGGAGGGGCCCCTACGAGCAGTACTTC. Protein sequence: CSARDSGRGPYEQYF.

This clonotype was recorded many times. The gene calls are TRBV9 and TRBJ2-1, with 9 bases lining up with TRBD1. The CDR3 runs to 16 residues. Germline assignment: CDR1 SGDLS and CDR2 YYNGEE. V trimming: 3 bases; J trimming: 0 bases; junction bases outside the gene matches: 4. The CDR3 DNA reads as TGTGCCAGCAGCGCCGGGACAGGGAGCTCCTACAATGAGCAGTTCTTC. Its translation is CASSAGTGSSYNEQFF.

In its sample, this clonotype was seen many times. The CDR3 protein is CASRRQGVGGRSYNEQFF. The CDR3, as DNA: TGTGCCAGCAGGCGACAGGGGGTCGGGGGACGCTCCTACAATGAGCAGTTCTTC. The rearrangement uses TRBV6-5 and TRBJ2-1, with TRBD1 matching over 9 bases. CDR3 length: 18 residues. Trimming removed 6 bases from V and 0 bases from J; junction bases left unmatched: 12. The V gene's germline CDR1 is MNHEY and CDR2 SVGAGI.

This clonotype has ten or more counts. The chain recombines TRBV7-2 with TRBJ2-1; D ambiguous. CDR1 SGHTA and CDR2 FQGNSA come from the germline V gene. V lost 6 bases, J lost 7 bases, and 16 bases lay in between. The CDR3 is 14 residues long. The CDR3 is CASRVDWDRNEQFF. The CDR3 DNA follows: TGTGCCAGCAGGGTTGACTGGGATCGGAATGAGCAGTTCTTC.